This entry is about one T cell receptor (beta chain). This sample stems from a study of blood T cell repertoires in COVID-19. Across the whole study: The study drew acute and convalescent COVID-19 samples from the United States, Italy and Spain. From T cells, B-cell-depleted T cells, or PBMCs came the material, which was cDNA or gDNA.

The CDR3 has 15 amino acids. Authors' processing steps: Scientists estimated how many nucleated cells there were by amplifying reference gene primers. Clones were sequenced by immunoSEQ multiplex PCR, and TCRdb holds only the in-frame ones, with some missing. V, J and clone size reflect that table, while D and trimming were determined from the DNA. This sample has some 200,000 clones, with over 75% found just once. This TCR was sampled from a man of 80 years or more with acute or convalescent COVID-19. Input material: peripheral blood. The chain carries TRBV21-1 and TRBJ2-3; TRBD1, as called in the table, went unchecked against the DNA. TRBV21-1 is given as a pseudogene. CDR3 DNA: TGTGCCAGCAGCAATTGGACAGGGCGGGCAGATACGCAGTATTTT. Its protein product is CASSNWTGRADTQYF.